Shown below are 21 T cell receptor beta chains from a single sample sequenced in a study of Ad26.COV2.S vaccination and SARS-CoV-2 variants (dated by TCRdb to the early 2020s). The meaning of the sample's treatment or condition label: 15 to 20 received Ad26.COV2.S at low or high dose, single or two shots; five or six received placebo; per-sample allocation not given. For vaccine and placebo recipients, the sequenced repertoires came from samples collected on day 63 after the first injection. Library preparation employed the immunoSEQ multiplex PCR assay. What TCRdb holds here is the immuneACCESS table cut down to in-frame rearrangements. Part of the clones is not present; checked against another copy, under half of the missing clones reflect an unresolved V gene, and the others are unexplained. This sample gives roughly 420,000 clones in total; about 91% of them show up just once. The top ten hold around 2.5% of the sample.

Specimen: peripheral blood, collected in a trial of Ad26.COV2.S vaccine versus placebo. The receptors here all came from a person aged 18-60 years who received the Ad26.COV2.S COVID-19 vaccine or a placebo.

J is TRBJ2-1 and V is TRBV29-1; possibly TRBD2 for D (6 bases). This CDR3 has 17 amino acids. Per the germline V gene, CDR1 is SQVTM and CDR2 is ANQGSEA. With 8 bases removed from V and 10 bases from J, the gap between germline ends came to 33 bases. CDR3: CSSSPRGSPIGPGEQFF. CDR3 bases: TGCAGCTCCTCACCGCGGGGAAGCCCAATTGGCCCGGGGGAGCAGTTCTTC.

The chain carries TRBV3-1 (or the pseudogene TRBV3-2) and TRBJ1-2; 9 positions match TRBD1. The CDR3 sequence is 14 residues long. Germline trimming cut 3 bases from V and 6 bases from J; bases unmatched to any gene: 5. Germline V gene lookup returns CDR1 LGHDT and CDR2 YNNKEL (reference sequence). CDR3 sequence reads: CASSHLDRGDGYTF. The CDR3, as DNA: TGTGCCAGCAGCCACCTAGACAGGGGGGATGGCTACACCTTC.

The chain couples TRBV2 to TRBJ1-1; weak D call: TRBD1 (5 bases). Per the germline V gene, CDR1 is SNHLY and CDR2 is FYNNEI. V gave up 3 bases and J gave up 5 bases, with 13 bases separating them. The CDR3 has 14 amino acids. As DNA, the CDR3 is TGTGCCAGCAGTGATGCCTATAAGGGGACTGAAGCTTTCTTT. This encodes CASSDAYKGTEAFF.

This clone turned up a few times. V and J are TRBV5-8 and TRBJ2-7; 9 bases are a match to TRBD2. The junction had 15 bases not matched to a gene; V was cut back by 1 base and J by 4 bases. Germline lookup yields CDR1 SGHTS and CDR2 YDEGEE. The CDR3 covers 18 residues. Here the CDR3 reads CASSLRRSVAGVRYEQYV. CDR3 DNA sequence: TGTGCCAGCAGCTTGCGTAGAAGTGTAGCGGGAGTTCGGTACGAGCAGTACGTC.

The chain combines TRBV28 with TRBJ2-2; TRBD2 aligns across 12 bases. V lost 7 bases to trimming and J lost 5 bases; unmatched junction nucleotides: 5. Germline CDR1 MDHEN, CDR2 SYDVKM. The CDR3 is 15 amino acids. DNA of the CDR3: TGTGCCAGCACGACTAGCGGGAGTTTTACCGGGGAGCTGTTTTTT. Translation gives CASTTSGSFTGELFF. The whole variable domain, remainder taken from reference TRBV28 and TRBJ2-2, is DVKVTQSSRYLVKRTGEKVFLECVQDMDHENMFWYRQDPGLGLRLIYFSYDVKMKEKGDIPEGYSVSREKKERFSLILESASTNQTSMYLCASTTSGSFTGELFFGEGSRLTVL.

This clone was detected a few times. The CDR3 nucleotides read TGTGCCAGCAGTTACTCACACCGGGAGCAGCAGTACGTC. This translates into CASSYSHREQQYV. V and J are TRBV6-2 or TRBV6-3 and TRBJ2-7, with a weak D call TRBD2 (6 bases). CDR1 and CDR2 from the germline V gene are MNHEY and SVGEGT. The CDR3 consists of 13 residues. V dropped 0 bases and J dropped 8 bases, with 11 bases sitting between them.

The chain recombines TRBV30 with TRBJ1-6; 7 bases align to TRBD1. This CDR3 is built from 14 residues. Germline values: CDR1 GTSNPN, CDR2 SVGIG (reference sequence). The V and J ends lost 0 bases and 9 bases, in that order; junction bases with no gene match: 5. CDR3 coding DNA: TGTGCCTGGAGTGTAGACAGGGACGGTTCACCCCTCCACTTT. The encoded protein is CAWSVDRDGSPLHF.

A note on this clone: Other DNA variants within this sample encode the same CDR3. This rearrangement joins TRBV4-1 to TRBJ1-5; D gene unclear. The CDR3 runs to 14 residues. Germline V gives CDR1 MGHRA, CDR2 YSYEKL. Trimming pared 0 bases from V and 4 bases from J, leaving 7 bases between. CDR3 nucleotides: TGCGCCAGCAGCCAAGATGGTCGAAATCAGCCCCAGCATTTT. Protein sequence: CASSQDGRNQPQHF.

This clone was observed once. The genes are TRBV4-3 and TRBJ1-3, with D maybe TRBD1 (6 bases). CDR1 is LGHNA and CDR2 is YSLEER in the germline V gene. The CDR3 is made up of 13 amino acids. V lost 3 bases to trimming and J lost 5 bases, with 8 bases between them. Written as DNA, the CDR3 is TGCGCCAGCAGCCAGCAGGGGAGAAACACCATATATTTT. Its protein is CASSQQGRNTIYF.

J is TRBJ1-2 and V is TRBV9, with D tentatively TRBD1 (6 bases). The ends were cut back, 6 bases at V and 5 bases at J, with 11 bases in the middle. Germline V lookup: CDR1 SGDLS, CDR2 YYNGEE. The CDR3 is made up of 12 amino acids. Here the CDR3 reads CASTDRGYGYTF. CDR3 nucleotides: TGTGCCAGCACGGACAGAGGGTATGGCTACACCTTC.

This chain connects TRBV5-8 to TRBJ1-5; D perhaps matches TRBD1 (5 bases). Trimming took 1 base from V and 2 from J, leaving 19 bases between them. Germline-derived CDR1 and CDR2 are SGHTS and YDEGEE. The CDR3 covers 18 residues. CDR3 region: CASSLSSQGLVRNQPQHF. The DNA for the CDR3 is TGTGCCAGCAGCTTGAGTTCTCAGGGTCTCGTTCGCAATCAGCCCCAGCATTTT.

The chain combines TRBV7-6 with TRBJ1-5; unclear D gene. CDR1 and CDR2 (germline): SGHVS, FNYEAQ. CDR3 length: 13 residues. Trimming pared 4 bases from V and 9 bases from J, leaving 13 bases between. The CDR3 reads CASSSSQSRPQHF. The CDR3 coding sequence is TGTGCCAGCAGCTCGAGCCAAAGTCGGCCCCAGCATTTT.

The V and J genes are TRBV4-3 and TRBJ2-1; 9 positions agree with TRBD1. This CDR3 has 15 amino acids. J gave up 6 bases and V 1 base, and 4 bases lay outside the gene matches. The germline CDR1 and CDR2 sequences are LGHNA and YSLEER. The CDR3 is CASSQVRDRANEQFF. CDR3 DNA sequence: TGCGCCAGCAGCCAAGTAAGGGACAGGGCCAATGAGCAGTTCTTC.

The chain couples TRBV7-2 to TRBJ2-7; no clear D gene. Trimming pared 1 base from V and 2 bases from J, leaving 12 bases between. The germline V gene has CDR1 SGHTA and CDR2 FQGNSA. The CDR3 covers 15 residues. CDR3 amino acids: CASSLGWASAYEQYV. The CDR3 DNA follows: TGTGCCAGCAGCTTAGGGTGGGCCTCGGCCTACGAGCAGTACGTC.

The chain recombines TRBV7-3 with TRBJ2-2, with D hard to call. Germline V gene sequence: CDR1 SGHTA, CDR2 FQGTGA. V lost 1 base to trimming and J lost 0 bases, with 9 bases between them. This CDR3 has 16 residues. CDR3 sequence reads: CASSLNSLPNTGELFF. In nucleotides, the CDR3 is TGTGCCAGCAGCTTAAATTCCTTACCGAACACCGGGGAGCTGTTTTTT.

The chain couples TRBV18 to TRBJ2-5, with a possible D match to TRBD1 (6 bases). V was clipped by 6 bases and J by 5 bases, with 19 bases between them. The CDR3 is made up of 15 amino acids. CDR1 and CDR2 (germline): KGHSH, LQKENI. CDR3 loop: CASSLTPTRGETQYF. For the CDR3, the DNA is TGTGCCAGCTCGCTAACTCCGACAAGGGGGGAGACCCAGTACTTC.

V gene TRBV19 combines with J gene TRBJ1-3; a weak D match, TRBD1 (5 bases). The CDR3 covers 14 residues. Trimming removed 7 bases at V and 2 bases at J, with 12 bases between. The germline V gene encodes CDR1 LNHDA and CDR2 SQIVND (reference sequence). In nucleotides, the CDR3 is TGTGCCAGTACCTCGTCGGGGGCTGGAAACACCATATATTTT. This gives the protein CASTSSGAGNTIYF.

The chain uses TRBV4-1 and TRBJ2-1; D unresolved. The CDR3 sequence is 13 residues long. V was shortened by 6 bases and J by 5 bases, with 11 bases between the two germline ends. The V gene's germline CDR1 is MGHRA and CDR2 YSYEKL. The CDR3 DNA is TGCGCCAGCAGATACTCGGGCAACAATGAGCAGTTCTTC. Protein: CASRYSGNNEQFF.

This clone was seen a few times. This chain links TRBV6-2 or TRBV6-3 with TRBJ1-2; D possibly corresponds to TRBD1 (5 bases). In germline, CDR1 is MNHEY, CDR2 SVGEGT. CDR3 length: 13 amino acids. The germline V and J ends were trimmed by 2 bases and 2 bases, with 6 bases remaining between them. CDR3 nucleotide sequence: TGTGCCAGCAGTTACCACAGGAACTATGGCTACACCTTC. Protein: CASSYHRNYGYTF.

The chain employs TRBV19 and TRBJ2-5; D may correspond to TRBD1 or TRBD2 (6 bases each). This CDR3 is 15 amino acids long. The ends were cut back, 3 bases at V and 5 bases at J, with 16 bases in the middle. Germline V CDR1 and CDR2: LNHDA, SQIVND (reference sequence). CDR3 coding DNA: TGTGCCAGTAGTATCTGGGGGGCAGAGGGGGAGACCCAGTACTTC. Protein: CASSIWGAEGETQYF.

Here the CDR3 DNA reads TGTGCCATCAACTCAGGGAGAACTATGGGTGGCTACACCTTC. This codes for CAINSGRTMGGYTF. The gene calls are TRBV10-3 and TRBJ1-2; D might be TRBD1 (5 bases). The germline V and J ends were trimmed by 7 bases and 7 bases, with 19 bases remaining between them. The CDR3 loop spans 14 amino acids. Germline lookup yields CDR1 ENHRY and CDR2 SYGVKD.